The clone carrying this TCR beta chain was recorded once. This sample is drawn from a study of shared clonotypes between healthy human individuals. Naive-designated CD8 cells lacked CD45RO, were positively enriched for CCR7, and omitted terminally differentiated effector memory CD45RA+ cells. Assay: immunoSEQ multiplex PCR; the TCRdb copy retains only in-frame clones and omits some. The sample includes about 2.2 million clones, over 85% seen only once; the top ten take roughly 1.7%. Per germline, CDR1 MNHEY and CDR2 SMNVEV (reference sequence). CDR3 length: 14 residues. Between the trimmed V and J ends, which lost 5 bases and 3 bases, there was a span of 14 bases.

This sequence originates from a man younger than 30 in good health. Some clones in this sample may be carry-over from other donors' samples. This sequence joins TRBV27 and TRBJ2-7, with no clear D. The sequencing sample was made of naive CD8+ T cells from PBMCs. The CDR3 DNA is TGTGCCAGCAGTACCATGGAGAAATACTACGAGCAGTACTTC. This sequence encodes CASSTMEKYYEQYF.